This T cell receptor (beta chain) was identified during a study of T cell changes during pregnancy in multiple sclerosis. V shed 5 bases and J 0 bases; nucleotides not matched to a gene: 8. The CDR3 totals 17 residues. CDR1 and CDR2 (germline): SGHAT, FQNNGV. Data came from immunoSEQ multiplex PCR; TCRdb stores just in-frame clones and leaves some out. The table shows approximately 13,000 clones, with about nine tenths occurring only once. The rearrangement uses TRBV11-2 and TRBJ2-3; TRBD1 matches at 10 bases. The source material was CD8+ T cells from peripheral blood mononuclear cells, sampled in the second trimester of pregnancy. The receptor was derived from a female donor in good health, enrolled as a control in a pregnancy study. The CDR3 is CASSVTGGAPSTDTQYF. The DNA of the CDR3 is TGTGCCAGCAGCGTGACAGGGGGCGCCCCCAGCACAGATACGCAGTATTTT.